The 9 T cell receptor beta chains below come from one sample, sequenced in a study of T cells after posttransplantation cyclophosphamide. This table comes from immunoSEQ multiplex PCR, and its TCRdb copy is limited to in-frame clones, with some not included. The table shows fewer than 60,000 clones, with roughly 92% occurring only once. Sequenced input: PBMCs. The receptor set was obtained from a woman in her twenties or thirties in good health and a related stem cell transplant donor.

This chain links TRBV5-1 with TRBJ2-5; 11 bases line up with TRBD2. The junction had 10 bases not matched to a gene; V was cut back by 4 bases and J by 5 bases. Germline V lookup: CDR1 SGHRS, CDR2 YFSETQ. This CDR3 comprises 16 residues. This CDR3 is CASSPDGTSGAETQYF. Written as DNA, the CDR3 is TGCGCCAGCAGCCCGGACGGGACTAGCGGTGCCGAGACCCAGTACTTC.

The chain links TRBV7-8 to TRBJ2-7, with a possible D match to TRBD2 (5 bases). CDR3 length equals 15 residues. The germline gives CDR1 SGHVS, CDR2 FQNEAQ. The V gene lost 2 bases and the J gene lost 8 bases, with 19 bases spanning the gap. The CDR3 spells CASSLYGSSTQKQYF. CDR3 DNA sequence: TGTGCCAGCAGCTTATATGGGAGCTCTACGCAGAAGCAGTACTTC.

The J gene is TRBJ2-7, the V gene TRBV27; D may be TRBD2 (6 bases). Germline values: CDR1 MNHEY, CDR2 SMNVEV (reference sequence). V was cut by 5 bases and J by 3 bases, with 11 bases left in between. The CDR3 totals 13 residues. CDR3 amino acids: CASSPGTHYEQYF. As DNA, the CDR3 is TGTGCCAGCAGTCCGGGGACTCACTACGAGCAGTACTTC.

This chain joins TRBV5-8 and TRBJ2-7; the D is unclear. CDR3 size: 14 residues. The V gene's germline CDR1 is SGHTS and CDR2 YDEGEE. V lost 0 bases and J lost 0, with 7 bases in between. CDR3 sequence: CASSLGAVSYEQYF. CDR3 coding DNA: TGTGCCAGCAGCTTGGGGGCCGTCTCCTACGAGCAGTACTTC. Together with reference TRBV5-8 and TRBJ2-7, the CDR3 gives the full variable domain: EAGVTQSPTHLIKTRGQQATLRCSPISGHTSVYWYQQALGLGLQFLLWYDEGEERNRGNFPPRFSGRQFPNYSSELNVNALELEDSALYLCASSLGAVSYEQYFGPGTRLTVT.

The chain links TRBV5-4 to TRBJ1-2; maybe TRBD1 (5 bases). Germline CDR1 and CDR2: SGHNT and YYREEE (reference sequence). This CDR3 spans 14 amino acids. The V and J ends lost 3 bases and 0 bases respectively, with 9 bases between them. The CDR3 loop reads CASSSGGTNYGYTF. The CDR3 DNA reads TGTGCCAGCAGCTCCGGGGGTACTAACTATGGCTACACCTTC.

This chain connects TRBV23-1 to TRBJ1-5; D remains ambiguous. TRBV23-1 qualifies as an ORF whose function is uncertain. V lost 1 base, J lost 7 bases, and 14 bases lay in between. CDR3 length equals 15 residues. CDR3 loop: CASSQYEARRQPQHF. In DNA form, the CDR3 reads TGCGCCAGCAGTCAATATGAGGCGCGTCGGCAGCCCCAGCATTTT.

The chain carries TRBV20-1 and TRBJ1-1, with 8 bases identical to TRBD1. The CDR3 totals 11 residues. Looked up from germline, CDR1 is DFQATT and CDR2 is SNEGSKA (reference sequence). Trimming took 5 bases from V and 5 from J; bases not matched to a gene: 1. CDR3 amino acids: CSARQGTEAFF. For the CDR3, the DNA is TGCAGTGCTCGACAGGGGACTGAAGCTTTCTTT.

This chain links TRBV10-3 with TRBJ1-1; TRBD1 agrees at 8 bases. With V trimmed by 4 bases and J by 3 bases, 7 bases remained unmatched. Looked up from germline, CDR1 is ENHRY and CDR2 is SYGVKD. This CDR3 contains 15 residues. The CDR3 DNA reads TGTGCCATCAGTGTTCAGAGACAGGGGCACACTGAAGCTTTCTTT. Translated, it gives CAISVQRQGHTEAFF.

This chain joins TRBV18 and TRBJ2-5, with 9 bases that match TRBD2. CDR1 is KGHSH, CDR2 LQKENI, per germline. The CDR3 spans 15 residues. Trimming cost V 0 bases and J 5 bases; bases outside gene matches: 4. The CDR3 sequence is CASSPPAGGPETQYF. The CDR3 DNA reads TGTGCCAGCTCACCACCCGCGGGGGGGCCCGAGACCCAGTACTTC.